Below are 20 T cell receptor beta chains sequenced from a single sample in a study of Ad26.COV2.S vaccination and SARS-CoV-2 variants. Libraries were prepared by immunoSEQ multiplex PCR; TCRdb keeps only in-frame clonotypes and omits some of them. The repertoire consists of about 180,000 clones, with roughly 87% occurring once and the leading ten covering around 6.3%. Material: peripheral blood, obtained after recovery from COVID-19. All receptors come from a human donor who had recovered from COVID-19.

CDR3 coding DNA: TGTGCCAGCAGCGCGCGGACCTACGGGAACACTGAAGCTTTCTTT. Encoded protein: CASSARTYGNTEAFF. This sequence joins TRBV9 and TRBJ1-1; D remains unclear. CDR1 is SGDLS and CDR2 is YYNGEE in the germline V gene. The CDR3 has 15 residues. V lost 3 bases and J lost 1, with 13 bases in between.

The V gene is TRBV18, the J gene TRBJ2-1; D is possibly TRBD1 (5 bases). The CDR3 sequence is 14 residues long. The germline V gene has CDR1 KGHSH and CDR2 LQKENI. Trimming removed 2 bases from V and 4 bases from J, with 9 bases in between. The CDR3 DNA sequence: TGTGCCAGCTCACCAAAAACAGGATACAATGAGCAGTTCTTC. It translates to CASSPKTGYNEQFF.

This chain links TRBV5-1 with TRBJ2-3; 7 bases line up with TRBD2. CDR1 and CDR2 (germline): SGHRS, YFSETQ. There are 14 residues in the CDR3. The J segment lost 2 bases and the V segment lost 7 bases, leaving 7 bases of the junction unmatched. CDR3 sequence reads: CASRLAEYTDTQYF. CDR3 in DNA: TGCGCCAGCCGACTAGCTGAATACACAGATACGCAGTATTTT.

This sequence joins TRBV5-1 and TRBJ2-2; 8 nucleotides agree with TRBD2. CDR3 length: 16 amino acids. V was pared by 0 bases and J by 5 bases, with 6 bases of the junction left unmatched. Germline V gene sequence: CDR1 SGHRS, CDR2 YFSETQ. This CDR3 reads CASSLEGGRMTGELFF. CDR3 nucleotides: TGCGCCAGCAGCTTGGAGGGCGGGAGGATGACCGGGGAGCTGTTTTTT.

The chain joins TRBV6-1 to TRBJ2-7; D uncertain. The CDR3 is 15 residues long. Between the trimmed V and J ends, which lost 1 base and 1 base, there was a span of 11 bases. CDR1 is MNHNS and CDR2 is SASEGT in the germline V gene. CDR3 DNA sequence: TGTGCCAGCAGTGAAGATACGGCTAGATCCTACGAGCAGTACTTC. Protein product: CASSEDTARSYEQYF.

This clone was recorded a few times. V and J are TRBV2 and TRBJ2-1; 9 bases agree with TRBD2. The V gene's germline CDR1 is SNHLY and CDR2 FYNNEI. The CDR3 sequence is 16 residues long. The V gene end was trimmed by 6 bases and the J gene end by 0 bases; junction bases not matched to a gene: 6. Here the CDR3 reads CASSTSGLSSYNEQFF. The CDR3 DNA is TGTGCCAGCAGCACTAGCGGGCTTAGCTCCTACAATGAGCAGTTCTTC.

CDR3 sequence: CASSLFSDPRNEQYF. CDR3 nucleotides: TGCGCCAGCAGCTTGTTTTCCGACCCTCGGAACGAGCAGTACTTC. The chain couples TRBV5-1 to TRBJ2-7; D is ambiguous. V lost 1 base and J lost 5, with 16 bases in between. This CDR3 has 15 residues. Germline values: CDR1 SGHRS, CDR2 YFSETQ.

The rearrangement links TRBV11-3 to TRBJ2-3; D unclear. Deletions cut 5 bases from V and 1 base from J, with 10 bases between. The CDR3 has 14 residues. Per the germline V gene, CDR1 is SGHNT and CDR2 is YENEEA. The CDR3 region has the DNA TGTGCCAGCAGCCCTGGAAGGGGCACAGATACGCAGTATTTT. Its protein is CASSPGRGTDTQYF.

The chain couples TRBV11-2 to TRBJ1-6; D may be TRBD1 (5 bases). Germline-derived CDR1 and CDR2 are SGHAT and FQNNGV. Trimming shortened V by 4 bases and J by 10 bases, and 20 bases separated the two germline ends. This CDR3 is 16 amino acids long. CDR3 sequence (DNA): TGTGCCAGCAGCTGGGGCTTAAAAAGGATTCAATCACCCCTCCACTTT. Translated: CASSWGLKRIQSPLHF.

This clone was recorded once. The V and J genes are TRBV9 and TRBJ2-3; D remains ambiguous. This CDR3 spans 14 amino acids. Germline V CDR1 and CDR2: SGDLS, YYNGEE. Trimming took 1 base from V and 1 from J, leaving 7 bases between them. CDR3 region: CASSVQAGTDTQYF. The DNA for the CDR3 is TGTGCCAGCAGCGTACAGGCGGGCACAGATACGCAGTATTTT.

The chain is built from TRBV13 and TRBJ2-5; TRBD2 matches at 9 bases. The germline V gene encodes CDR1 PRHDT and CDR2 FYEKMQ (reference sequence). The V segment lost 0 bases and the J segment 4 bases; nucleotides outside the gene matches: 6. CDR3 length: 16 amino acids. In DNA form, the CDR3 reads TGTGCCAGCAGCTTAGGCCGCGGTAGCGGGAGAGAGACCCAGTACTTC. Translating it yields CASSLGRGSGRETQYF. The full variable domain, its missing parts supplied by reference TRBV13 and TRBJ2-5, is AAGVIQSPRHLIKEKRETATLKCYPIPRHDTVYWYQQGPGQDPQFLISFYEKMQSDKGSIPDRFSAQQFSDYHSELNMSSLELGDSALYFCASSLGRGSGRETQYFGPGTRLLVL.

The J gene is TRBJ1-2, the V gene TRBV29-1; 7 bases agree with TRBD1. Germline trimming cut 7 bases from V and 8 bases from J; bases unmatched to any gene: 13. Germline V gives CDR1 SQVTM, CDR2 ANQGSEA. The CDR3 runs to 13 residues. The DNA of the CDR3 is TGCAGCGGCGGGACAGACCAGGGGGAGGGCTACACCTTC. This encodes CSGGTDQGEGYTF.

The chain joins TRBV14 to TRBJ1-6; 9 bases match TRBD1. With V trimmed by 4 bases and J by 10 bases, 8 bases remained unmatched. CDR3 length: 15 residues. The V gene's germline CDR1 is SGHDN and CDR2 FVKESK. The CDR3 reads CASSPGQGWRSPLHF. In DNA form, the CDR3 reads TGTGCCAGCAGCCCGGGACAGGGATGGAGGTCACCCCTCCACTTT.

The chain combines TRBV25-1 with TRBJ2-3, with D possibly TRBD2 on 5 matching bases. The germline CDR1 and CDR2 sequences are MGHDK and SYGVNS. Trimming took 8 bases from V and 11 from J, leaving 17 bases between them. This CDR3 has 12 residues. CDR3 amino acids: CASRGLVGLQYF. CDR3 bases: TGTGCCAGCCGTGGACTTGTGGGATTGCAGTATTTT. The variable domain in full, with the rest retrieved from reference TRBV25-1 and TRBJ2-3, is EADIYQTPRYLVIGTGKKITLECSQTMGHDKMYWYQQDPGMELHLIHYSYGVNSTEKGDLSSESTVSRIRTEHFPLTLESARPSHTSQYLCASRGLVGLQYFGPGTRLTVL.

The CDR3 sequence is CASTPLPNNSPLHF. CDR3 bases: TGTGCCAGCACCCCTCTCCCCAATAATTCACCCCTCCACTTT. This chain links TRBV6-6 with TRBJ1-6; D uncertain. The CDR3 runs 14 residues. Trimming left V 7 bases short and J 5 bases short, with 12 bases between. Germline V gene data show CDR1 as MNHNY and CDR2 as SVGAGI (reference sequence).

This rearrangement joins TRBV7-9 to TRBJ1-5, with 8 bases fitting TRBD1. From germline, CDR1 is SEHNR and CDR2 FQNEAQ (reference sequence). The CDR3 spans 14 residues. Germline trimming cut 4 bases from V and 5 bases from J; bases unmatched to any gene: 4. This CDR3 reads CASSYGQGDQPQHF. CDR3 DNA sequence: TGTGCCAGCAGCTACGGACAGGGAGATCAGCCCCAGCATTTT. Filled out from reference TRBV7-9 and TRBJ1-5, the complete variable domain reads DTGVSQNPRHKITKRGQNVTFRCDPISEHNRLYWYRQTLGQGPEFLTYFQNEAQLEKSRLLSDRFSAERPKGSFSTLEIQRTEQGDSAMYLCASSYGQGDQPQHFGDGTRLSIL.

The chain is built from TRBV28 and TRBJ2-1, with a possible D match to TRBD2 (5 bases). The length of the CDR3 is 13 residues. V lost 2 bases to trimming and J lost 8 bases, with 10 bases between them. Germline CDR1 reads MDHEN; CDR2 reads SYDVKM. CDR3 in amino acids: CASSLERQDEQFF. CDR3 sequence (DNA): TGTGCCAGCAGTTTAGAGCGGCAGGATGAGCAGTTCTTC.

The chain uses TRBV29-1 and TRBJ1-2, with D unresolved. The ends were cut back, 2 bases at V and 2 bases at J, with 6 bases in the middle. The CDR3 totals 12 residues. Germline CDR1 SQVTM, CDR2 ANQGSEA. In DNA form, the CDR3 reads TGCAGCGTTGAAAGGGCCAACTATGGCTACACCTTC. Translation: CSVERANYGYTF.

This chain links TRBV11-2 with TRBJ1-2; 8 positions match TRBD1. CDR3 length: 15 residues. The V gene's germline CDR1 is SGHAT and CDR2 FQNNGV. V shed 5 bases and J 2 bases; nucleotides not matched to a gene: 7. CDR3 in DNA: TGTGCCAGCAGCATATCCGGGACAGGAAACTATGGCTACACCTTC. This codes for CASSISGTGNYGYTF. Full variable domain (outside the CDR3, taken from reference TRBV11-2 and TRBJ1-2): EAGVAQSPRYKIIEKRQSVAFWCNPISGHATLYWYQQILGQGPKLLIQFQNNGVVDDSQLPKDRFSAERLKGVDSTLKIQPAKLEDSAVYLCASSISGTGNYGYTFGSGTRLTVV.

The chain has TRBV6-5 and TRBJ1-1; D is unclear. Per germline, CDR1 MNHEY and CDR2 SVGAGI. Trimming cost V 1 base and J 0 bases, with 9 bases left between them. This CDR3 comprises 15 residues. This chain's CDR3 is CASSYYRRMNTEAFF. The CDR3 DNA is TGTGCCAGCAGTTACTATCGACGGATGAACACTGAAGCTTTCTTT.